A selection of T cell receptor beta chains follows, all from one sample in a study of early T cells in non-severe SARS-CoV-2 infection. TCRdb re-called the 5' RACE reads with MiXCR, one entry per CDR3 protein. The profile shows approximately 50,000 distinct CDR3 sequences, roughly 9.8% of them singletons. Sequencing was done on a sample of whole blood. These receptors all come from an adult who was a healthcare worker with PCR-confirmed SARS-CoV-2 infection or an uninfected control (not recorded which). CDR3s include the opening cysteine and the closing phenylalanine or tryptophan. The order of the fields is V gene, clone size, CDR3 protein. Where a row states a size, it is once, few, many or the class of an expanded clone; other rows omit it.

V gene: TRBV20-1
clone size: NA
CDR3 protein: CSVWDGEDSPLHF

V gene: TRBV18
clone size: medium-sized
CDR3 protein: CASSLRGLNTEAFF

V gene: TRBV30
clone size: many
CDR3 protein: CAWSLGNTIYF

V gene: TRBV5-1
clone size: many
CDR3 protein: CASSHPTSGNYEQYF

V gene: TRBV3-1
clone size: few
CDR3 protein: CASSQGLGASGRASTDTQYF

V gene: TRBV7-6
clone size: many
CDR3 protein: CASSLSGEQYF

V gene: TRBV6-4
clone size: few
CDR3 protein: CASSDSKRGNYGYTF

V gene: TRBV6-5
clone size: NA
CDR3 protein: CASIRDTNTEAFF

V gene: TRBV5-4
clone size: many
CDR3 protein: CASSLDGGHFYNEQFF

V gene: TRBV7-9
clone size: NA
CDR3 protein: CAVSPRVTYEQYF

V gene: TRBV7-2
clone size: few
CDR3 protein: CASSLSGAASYEQYF

V gene: TRBV12-3/TRBV12-4
clone size: many
CDR3 protein: CASSPENRELMNTEAFF

V gene: TRBV7-8
clone size: many
CDR3 protein: CASSFRDRVHNEQFF

V gene: TRBV20-1
clone size: NA
CDR3 protein: CSASGAGREFPEAFF

V gene: TRBV6-5
clone size: NA
CDR3 protein: CASSRLTGRVSLGANVLTF

V gene: TRBV27
clone size: many
CDR3 protein: CASSYSGQGDTEAFF

V gene: TRBV10-2
clone size: NA
CDR3 protein: CASTGAGELFF

V gene: TRBV6-1
clone size: few
CDR3 protein: CATGGRFEAFF

V gene: TRBV20-1
clone size: NA
CDR3 protein: CSASRLAGGGEQYF

V gene: TRBV2
clone size: few
CDR3 protein: CASVLAVGHNEQFF

V gene: TRBV7-3
clone size: few
CDR3 protein: CASSLGLPGELFF

V gene: TRBV7-9
clone size: many
CDR3 protein: CASSLVQLLGGDEKLFF

V gene: TRBV7-9
clone size: many
CDR3 protein: CASSLTGLAPEQYF

V gene: TRBV12-3/TRBV12-4
clone size: many
CDR3 protein: CASSPGQGLNSNQPQHF

V gene: TRBV3-1
clone size: few
CDR3 protein: CASSPQGSGMYEQYF

V gene: TRBV19
clone size: NA
CDR3 protein: CASSIASLAGRFTSTDTQYF

V gene: TRBV3-1
clone size: NA
CDR3 protein: CASSPEASGSLWIF

V gene: TRBV12-3/TRBV12-4
clone size: few
CDR3 protein: CASSFNREGNGYTF

V gene: TRBV6-1
clone size: NA
CDR3 protein: CASSPTGNSNQPQHF

V gene: TRBV7-2
clone size: few
CDR3 protein: CASSRETGLSTEAFF

V gene: TRBV24-1
clone size: many
CDR3 protein: CATSDSRRADEAFF

V gene: TRBV27
clone size: NA
CDR3 protein: CASSQMAPPYNYGYTF

V gene: TRBV29-1
clone size: few
CDR3 protein: CSVEDPPAPKWNEQYF

V gene: TRBV9
clone size: few
CDR3 protein: CASSVDRGWTYEQYF

V gene: TRBV20-1
clone size: NA
CDR3 protein: CSARAQRETQYF

V gene: TRBV27
clone size: NA
CDR3 protein: CASSPHRQEPQHF

V gene: TRBV5-1
clone size: NA
CDR3 protein: CASSPGTDYSNQPQHF

V gene: TRBV7-9
clone size: NA
CDR3 protein: CASSFPLQPQETQYF

V gene: TRBV2
clone size: NA
CDR3 protein: CASTMRQGGADGYTF

V gene: TRBV7-2
clone size: NA
CDR3 protein: CASSPQGAFSTDTQYF

V gene: TRBV12-3/TRBV12-4
clone size: many
CDR3 protein: CASSPYVSPNYGYTF

V gene: TRBV7-6
clone size: many
CDR3 protein: CASSLQAGGETQYF

V gene: TRBV7-8
clone size: NA
CDR3 protein: CASSLQFYNEQFF

V gene: TRBV7-9
clone size: NA
CDR3 protein: CASSLGGGMNTEAFF

V gene: TRBV28
clone size: many
CDR3 protein: CASNPGGRGTGELFF

V gene: TRBV10-3
clone size: NA
CDR3 protein: CASTSGRSTDTQYF

V gene: TRBV6-1
clone size: few
CDR3 protein: CASSEFGDYGYTF